This T cell receptor beta chain was recovered during a study of metastatic and nonmetastatic thyroid tumors. None of the patients had undergone any treatment ahead of thyroid surgery. TCRdb reassembled clones from the PCR reads with MiXCR. In the table there are roughly 15,000 clones, approximately 29% of which are singletons. The sequencing input was tumor tissue. The sequence came from a female donor with papillary thyroid cancer or a benign thyroid nodule (not recorded which). Some clones in this sample may be carry-over from other donors' samples.

CDR3 loop: CASSEGQGSGANVLTF. The CDR3 DNA reads as TGTGCCAGCAGCGAAGGACAGGGGTCGGGGGCCAACGTCCTGACTTTC. V usage is TRBV7-3 and J usage is TRBJ2-6; 9 bases are shared with TRBD1. Trimming removed 5 bases from V and 4 bases from J; junction bases left unmatched: 6. Per the germline V gene, CDR1 is SGHTA and CDR2 is FQGTGA. CDR3 size: 16 residues.